The 20 T cell receptor beta chains reported below all come from one sample, sequenced in a study of blood T cell repertoires in COVID-19. TCRdb's copy holds only in-frame clones and misses some; the assay was immunoSEQ multiplex PCR. The table has about 150,000 clones, around 86% seen once. Source material: peripheral blood. The receptor set was obtained from a woman older than 75 with COVID-19, enrolled during active disease.

The genes are TRBV7-2 and TRBJ2-1; TRBD2 might be the D (6 bases). The length of the CDR3 is 15 residues. CDR1 is SGHTA, CDR2 FQGNSA, per germline. Trimming cost V 5 bases and J 4 bases, with 15 bases left between them. The CDR3 here is CASSPLRGLYNEQFF. CDR3 coding DNA: TGTGCCAGCAGCCCGTTACGGGGGTTATACAATGAGCAGTTCTTC.

The chain recombines TRBV28 with TRBJ1-4; 9 bases fit TRBD1. From germline, CDR1 is MDHEN and CDR2 SYDVKM. The CDR3 is 14 amino acids. V lost 6 bases and J lost 8; bases outside the gene matches: 7. The CDR3 sequence: CASRSGQGFEKLFF. DNA for the CDR3: TGTGCCAGCAGGTCGGGACAGGGCTTCGAAAAACTGTTTTTT.

A single count supports this clone. The chain recombines TRBV5-1 with TRBJ2-3, with 7 bases matching TRBD2. Germline V lookup: CDR1 SGHRS, CDR2 YFSETQ. The CDR3 consists of 17 residues. Germline trimming cut 2 bases from V and 0 bases from J; bases unmatched to any gene: 9. The DNA for the CDR3 is TGCGCCAGCAGCTTCCAACTACTAGCGTCTAGCACAGATACGCAGTATTTT. It encodes CASSFQLLASSTDTQYF. The variable domain in full, with the rest retrieved from reference TRBV5-1 and TRBJ2-3, is KAGVTQTPRYLIKTRGQQVTLSCSPISGHRSVSWYQQTPGQGLQFLFEYFSETQRNKGNFPGRFSGRQFSNSRSEMNVSTLELGDSALYLCASSFQLLASSTDTQYFGPGTRLTVL.

The V and J genes are TRBV10-3 and TRBJ2-2; unclear D gene. The V gene lost 7 bases and the J gene lost 7 bases, with 7 bases spanning the gap. This CDR3 has 11 residues. CDR1 and CDR2 from the germline V gene are ENHRY and SYGVKD. In DNA, the CDR3 is TGTGCCATCACTCGCAGCGGGGAGCTGTTTTTT. It specifies CAITRSGELFF.

The V gene is TRBV27, the J gene TRBJ1-2; D call uncertain. Germline-derived CDR1 and CDR2 are MNHEY and SMNVEV (reference sequence). This CDR3 region has 13 residues. The V and J ends lost 4 bases and 4 bases respectively, with 10 bases between them. The CDR3 loop reads CASSSSSGYGYTF. CDR3 in DNA: TGTGCCAGCAGTTCCAGTTCGGGCTATGGCTACACCTTC.

The rearrangement links TRBV7-2 to TRBJ2-7, with a possible D match to TRBD2 (5 bases). CDR3 size: 17 residues. The germline CDR1 and CDR2 sequences are SGHTA and FQGNSA. V was cut by 0 bases and J by 4 bases, with 19 bases left in between. The CDR3: CASSLASAWGVVYEQYF. The CDR3 region has the DNA TGTGCCAGCAGCTTAGCGTCGGCTTGGGGAGTTGTTTACGAGCAGTACTTC.

V usage is TRBV29-1 and J usage is TRBJ2-1; 7 positions agree with TRBD1. The CDR3 contains 10 residues. V lost 7 bases and J lost 13; bases outside the gene matches: 7. Germline V lookup: CDR1 SQVTM, CDR2 ANQGSEA. The CDR3 sequence: CSAGDSQQFF. Written as DNA, the CDR3 is TGCAGCGCAGGGGACAGTCAACAGTTCTTC.

This chain links TRBV5-1 with TRBJ2-5, with TRBD2 identical over 9 bases. Germline trimming cut 0 bases from V and 2 bases from J; bases unmatched to any gene: 5. The CDR3 is 16 residues long. Germline V gene lookup returns CDR1 SGHRS and CDR2 YFSETQ. The CDR3 DNA is TGCGCCAGCAGCTTGGGGCCTAGCGGGAATCAAGAGACCCAGTACTTC. Its protein is CASSLGPSGNQETQYF.

The genes are TRBV6-5 and TRBJ2-1, with 7 bases lining up with TRBD1. The CDR3 loop spans 13 amino acids. The V and J ends lost 7 bases and 8 bases, in that order; junction bases with no gene match: 8. The germline gives CDR1 MNHEY, CDR2 SVGAGI. The CDR3 sequence: CASTERGRHEQFF. CDR3 DNA: TGTGCCAGCACCGAGAGGGGGCGGCATGAGCAGTTCTTC.

The gene calls are TRBV2 and TRBJ2-1, with 9 bases matching TRBD2. The CDR3 is 14 residues long. J gave up 8 bases and V 6 bases, and 8 bases lay outside the gene matches. Germline CDR1 and CDR2: SNHLY and FYNNEI. DNA of the CDR3: TGTGCCAGCAGCGTAGCGGGAGTTATCGATGAGCAGTTCTTC. Translated: CASSVAGVIDEQFF.

The CDR3 spells CASSYGGSDRNYGYTF. The CDR3, as DNA: TGTGCCAGCAGTTACGGGGGGTCGGACAGGAACTATGGCTACACCTTC. J is TRBJ1-2 and V is TRBV6-5, with 7 bases identical to TRBD1. V was pared by 2 bases and J by 2 bases, with 8 bases of the junction left unmatched. From germline, CDR1 is MNHEY and CDR2 SVGAGI. The length of the CDR3 is 16 residues.

The V call is TRBV6-5, the J call TRBJ1-1; D may be TRBD1 (6 bases). Germline V CDR1 and CDR2: MNHEY, SVGAGI. The CDR3 extends over 14 amino acids. V was pared by 5 bases and J by 1 base, with 11 bases between. In DNA form, the CDR3 reads TGTGCCAGCAGTCGACCGGGACAGAACACTGAAGCTTTCTTT. It is translated as CASSRPGQNTEAFF.

The chain combines TRBV7-3 with TRBJ2-2; the D is unclear. The CDR3 extends over 13 amino acids. Germline assignment: CDR1 SGHTA and CDR2 FQGTGA. Trimming cost V 5 bases and J 6 bases, with 10 bases left between them. CDR3 region: CASSARFAGELFF. The DNA of the CDR3 is TGTGCCAGCAGCGCACGGTTTGCCGGGGAGCTGTTTTTT.

This clone showed up just once. The chain is built from TRBV3-1 (or the pseudogene TRBV3-2) and TRBJ1-6; tentatively, D is TRBD1 (6 bases). Germline V gene lookup returns CDR1 LGHDT and CDR2 YNNKEL (reference sequence). The CDR3 covers 16 residues. Trimming stripped 1 base from V and 9 bases from J, with 16 bases between. The CDR3 DNA reads TGTGCCAGCAGCCAAGGAGTAGGCAGGGGAAGTTCACCCCTCCACTTT. This gives the protein CASSQGVGRGSSPLHF.

The chain is built from TRBV9 and TRBJ1-1; D call uncertain. Germline V gene data show CDR1 as SGDLS and CDR2 as YYNGEE. The CDR3 spans 14 residues. Trimming cost V 0 bases and J 6 bases, with 12 bases left between them. The CDR3 spells CASSVDSSGSEAFF. As DNA, the CDR3 is TGTGCCAGCAGCGTAGACAGTTCTGGGTCTGAAGCTTTCTTT.

This clone showed up just a few times. In DNA form, the CDR3 reads TGTGCCAGCAGCGTAGTAACAGGCTCTGGGGCCAACGTCCTGACTTTC. Protein sequence: CASSVVTGSGANVLTF. This sequence joins TRBV9 and TRBJ2-6, with D possibly TRBD1 on 5 matching bases. V lost 0 bases and J lost 0, with 7 bases in between. The CDR3 loop spans 16 amino acids. Germline CDR1 is SGDLS and CDR2 is YYNGEE.

This sequence joins TRBV11-2 and TRBJ1-1; a possible D gene is TRBD1 (5 bases). V lost 5 bases, J lost 5 bases, and 9 bases lay in between. The CDR3 has 12 residues. Germline assignment: CDR1 SGHAT and CDR2 FQNNGV. CDR3 loop: CASSRGHTEAFF. In DNA, the CDR3 is TGTGCCAGCAGCAGAGGACATACTGAAGCTTTCTTT.

The chain has TRBV4-3 and TRBJ1-2; D ambiguous. V lost 0 bases and J lost 0, with 8 bases in between. Germline-derived CDR1 and CDR2 are LGHNA and YSLEER. The CDR3 consists of 15 residues. The DNA of the CDR3 is TGCGCCAGCAGCCAAGAATGGCGGACTAACTATGGCTACACCTTC. It encodes CASSQEWRTNYGYTF.

A remark on this clone: An end of the junction differs from the germline gene, which may be a read error. The V and J genes are TRBV7-9 and TRBJ2-7; 11 bases align to TRBD1. The CDR3 has 15 amino acids. Germline V gives CDR1 SEHNR, CDR2 FQNEAQ (reference sequence). In DNA, the CDR3 is TGTGCCAGCAGTTTAGCCGGGACAGGGGGCTACGAGCAGTACTTC. Its translation is CASSLAGTGGYEQYF.

This clone was found a few times. The rearrangement joins TRBV28 to TRBJ1-1; 7 nucleotides agree with TRBD1. V lost 4 bases to trimming and J lost 2 bases; unmatched junction nucleotides: 7. The germline V gene has CDR1 MDHEN and CDR2 SYDVKM. The CDR3 is 15 residues long. As DNA, the CDR3 is TGTGCCAGCAGTTCCCGACAGGGTCACAACACTGAAGCTTTCTTT. It encodes CASSSRQGHNTEAFF.